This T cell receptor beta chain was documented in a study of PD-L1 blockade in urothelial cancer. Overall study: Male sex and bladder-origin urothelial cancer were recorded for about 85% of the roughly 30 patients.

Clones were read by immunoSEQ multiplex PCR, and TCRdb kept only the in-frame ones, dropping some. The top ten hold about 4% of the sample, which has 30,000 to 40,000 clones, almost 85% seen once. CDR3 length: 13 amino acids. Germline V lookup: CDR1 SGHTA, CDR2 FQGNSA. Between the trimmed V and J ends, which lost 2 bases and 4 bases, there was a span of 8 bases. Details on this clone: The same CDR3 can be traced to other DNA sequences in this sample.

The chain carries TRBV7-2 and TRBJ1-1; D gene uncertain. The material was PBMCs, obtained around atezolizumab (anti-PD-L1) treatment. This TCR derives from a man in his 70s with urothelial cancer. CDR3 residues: CASSLMTGTEAFF. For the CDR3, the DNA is TGTGCCAGCAGCTTAATGACGGGCACTGAAGCTTTCTTT.